A single TCR beta chain is shown here with its context. The antigen remains unidentified. This entry comes from a study of T-cell reconstitution after alpha-beta-depleted transplantation in children. Study-wide findings and caveats: The study traced high day-60 TCRbeta diversity in some patients to surviving recipient T cells and thymic progenitors. Reportedly, only several hundred clones from non-depleted graft cells drove alpha-beta T-cell counts at about two months. One year after transplant, T-cell counts and diversity came mostly from newly produced T cells.

Unique molecular identifiers were used in preparing the TCRbeta library. TCRdb independently ran MiXCR on the PCR reads; one entry per CDR3 protein. The sample lists around 960,000 distinct CDR3 sequences; about 29% were seen once. Sequenced here: PBMCs, mostly from graft donor cells, sampled 360 days after TCRalphabeta/CD19-depleted stem cell transplant. This sequence originates from a boy in the first two years of life who had a stem cell transplant for SCID, so the T cells may come from the graft donor.

This CDR3 reads CASSEDRGPGTEAFF. CDR3 DNA: TGTGCCAGCAGTGAAGACAGGGGGCCGGGTACTGAAGCTTTCTTT. The J gene is TRBJ1-1, the V gene TRBV25-1, with 10 bases lining up with TRBD1. The CDR3 totals 15 residues. Germline CDR1 MGHDK, CDR2 SYGVNS. V dropped 2 bases and J dropped 5; count of bases not matched to a gene: 5.